The 20 T cell receptor beta chains below come from one sample, sequenced in a study of shared clonotypes between healthy human individuals. Clones were sequenced by immunoSEQ multiplex PCR, and TCRdb holds only the in-frame ones, with some missing. Of nearly 1 million clones in the sample, 60% to 85% were seen once. Material for sequencing was memory CD4+ T cells sorted from blood. The subset here: CD45RA-negative fraction. Receptor source: a man between 18 and 29 years old in good health.

Comments on this clone: Germline is not matched at one junction end, which may reflect a read error. The identical CDR3 is also encoded by other nucleotide sequences in the sample. V and J are TRBV7-7 and TRBJ2-3; no firm D call. Germline CDR1 SSHAT, CDR2 FNYEAQ (reference sequence). CDR3 length: 15 amino acids. Here the CDR3 DNA reads TGTGCTAGCAGCTTAGGCACCGGTAGCACAGATACGCAGTATTTT. Its translation is CASSLGTGSTDTQYF.

The chain links TRBV15 to TRBJ1-6; D perhaps matches TRBD1 (5 bases). Germline V lookup: CDR1 LNHNV, CDR2 YYDKDF (reference sequence). The CDR3 extends over 15 amino acids. V dropped 4 bases and J dropped 4 bases, with 11 bases sitting between them. The CDR3 reads CATSMGLGYNSPLHF. CDR3 bases: TGTGCCACCAGCATGGGGCTGGGTTATAATTCACCCCTCCACTTT.

As for this clone: Other nucleotide sequences from this sample produce the same CDR3. This sequence joins TRBV9 and TRBJ2-3; 7 positions agree with TRBD2. This CDR3 has 16 amino acids. V gave up 0 bases and J gave up 3 bases; unmatched junction bases: 7. Germline V gene data show CDR1 as SGDLS and CDR2 as YYNGEE. DNA of the CDR3: TGTGCCAGCAGCGTAGGGGCGGGAGAGGGTACAGATACGCAGTATTTT. Translation: CASSVGAGEGTDTQYF.

The chain uses TRBV13 and TRBJ2-5; 7 nucleotides align to TRBD2. Germline V CDR1 and CDR2: PRHDT, FYEKMQ (reference sequence). This CDR3 region has 15 residues. J was trimmed by 1 base and V by 2 bases; bases with no gene match: 4. CDR3 coding DNA: TGTGCCAGCAGCTTAAGGAGCGGGATCCAAGAGACCCAGTACTTC. Translating gives CASSLRSGIQETQYF.

In this sample, this clone turned up a few times. The chain is built from TRBV6-5 and TRBJ2-7; D may match TRBD1 or TRBD2 (5 bases each). This CDR3 has 13 amino acids. The germline CDR1 and CDR2 sequences are MNHEY and SVGAGI. Deletions cut 4 bases from V and 6 bases from J, with 13 bases between. This CDR3 reads CASSLGRGTEQYF. For the CDR3, the DNA is TGTGCCAGCAGTTTAGGCCGGGGCACCGAGCAGTACTTC.

The sample holds many counts of this clone. V gene TRBV9 combines with J gene TRBJ1-2; D is undetermined. The V gene's germline CDR1 is SGDLS and CDR2 YYNGEE. The CDR3 consists of 15 residues. Trimming removed 0 bases from V and 0 bases from J, with 9 bases in between. The CDR3 loop is CASSVDKGSNYGYTF. CDR3 DNA sequence: TGTGCCAGCAGCGTAGATAAGGGTTCTAACTATGGCTACACCTTC.

The chain has TRBV5-1 and TRBJ1-2, with 8 bases lining up with TRBD1. This CDR3 is built from 13 residues. Looked up from germline, CDR1 is SGHRS and CDR2 is YFSETQ. Losses at the gene ends were 4 bases for V and 5 bases for J; bases not matched to a gene: 4. CDR3 coding DNA: TGCGCCAGCAGCAGGGGACAGGCTTATGGCTACACCTTC. It specifies CASSRGQAYGYTF.

The chain recombines TRBV5-1 with TRBJ2-7, with a tentative D call TRBD1 (5 bases). Between the trimmed V and J ends, which lost 1 base and 2 bases, there was a span of 10 bases. The germline V gene encodes CDR1 SGHRS and CDR2 YFSETQ. CDR3 size: 14 residues. The CDR3 DNA is TGCGCCAGCAGCTTGATCACAGGACCCTACGAGCAGTACTTC. Protein product: CASSLITGPYEQYF.

V is TRBV5-5 and J is TRBJ1-3, with D maybe TRBD1 (5 bases). The CDR3 runs 17 residues. CDR1 is SGHKS, CDR2 YYEKEE, per germline (reference sequence). The germline V and J ends were trimmed by 0 bases and 1 base, with 14 bases remaining between them. As DNA, the CDR3 is TGTGCCAGCAGCTTGGGAGGGGAATCGTATTCTGGAAACACCATATATTTT. Its translation: CASSLGGESYSGNTIYF.

The V call is TRBV30, the J call TRBJ1-1; 8 positions match TRBD1. The germline V gene has CDR1 GTSNPN and CDR2 SVGIG (reference sequence). The CDR3 has 15 amino acids. Trimming cost V 3 bases and J 5 bases; bases outside gene matches: 11. CDR3 sequence (DNA): TGTGCCTGGAGCCCACCTCTAGGACAGGGAACTGAAGCTTTCTTT. This gives the protein CAWSPPLGQGTEAFF.

The chain is built from TRBV7-2 and TRBJ2-7, with D possibly TRBD1 on 5 matching bases. V was shortened by 1 base and J by 4 bases, with 11 bases between the two germline ends. The CDR3 loop spans 14 amino acids. In germline, CDR1 is SGHTA, CDR2 FQGNSA. CDR3 protein: CASSLGQGGYEQYF. CDR3 coding DNA: TGTGCCAGCAGCTTAGGGCAGGGTGGTTACGAGCAGTACTTC.

DNA of the CDR3: TGTGCCAGCAGTTACGACAGGCGGGTGGAGACCCAGTACTTC. It yields the protein CASSYDRRVETQYF. The V and J genes are TRBV6-5 and TRBJ2-5, with D tentatively TRBD1 (6 bases). From germline, CDR1 is MNHEY and CDR2 SVGAGI. V lost 2 bases and J 5 bases, leaving 12 bases between the germline ends. The CDR3 has 14 residues.

About this clone itself: A read error may be the cause here, since a much bigger clone is one base away. This sample also contains other DNA sequences that code for the same CDR3. The chain is built from TRBV2 and TRBJ2-7, with D maybe TRBD2 (6 bases). Germline V CDR1 and CDR2: SNHLY, FYNNEI. V dropped 3 bases and J dropped 3 bases, with 6 bases sitting between them. The CDR3 spans 12 residues. CDR3 in DNA: TGTGCCAGCAGTGAGGGGGGCTACGAGCAGTACTTC. This gives the protein CASSEGGYEQYF.

The chain has TRBV7-6 and TRBJ2-1; D not certain. Trimming cost V 2 bases and J 10 bases, with 6 bases left between them. The germline V gene encodes CDR1 SGHVS and CDR2 FNYEAQ. The CDR3 is made up of 11 amino acids. CDR3 sequence (DNA): TGTGCCAGCAGCTTAAACCAAGAGCAGTTCTTC. Protein: CASSLNQEQFF.

CDR3: CASSRGTDQETQYF. The DNA of the CDR3 is TGTGCCAGCAGCCGTGGGACAGACCAAGAGACCCAGTACTTC. The chain employs TRBV5-4 and TRBJ2-5; TRBD1 matches at 7 bases. CDR3 size: 14 residues. The germline V gene encodes CDR1 SGHNT and CDR2 YYREEE (reference sequence). Trimming at V came to 4 bases and at J to 0 bases, leaving 3 bases not matched to a gene.

The chain combines TRBV7-9 with TRBJ1-1, with TRBD1 matching over 9 bases. There are 14 residues in the CDR3. V shed 3 bases and J 5 bases; nucleotides not matched to a gene: 4. Germline V lookup: CDR1 SEHNR, CDR2 FQNEAQ (reference sequence). In DNA, the CDR3 is TGTGCCAGCAGCTTGGGACAGGGTGAAACTGAAGCTTTCTTT. This encodes CASSLGQGETEAFF. The whole variable domain, remainder taken from reference TRBV7-9 and TRBJ1-1, is DTGVSQNPRHKITKRGQNVTFRCDPISEHNRLYWYRQTLGQGPEFLTYFQNEAQLEKSRLLSDRFSAERPKGSFSTLEIQRTEQGDSAMYLCASSLGQGETEAFFGQGTRLTVV.

The chain recombines TRBV2 with TRBJ2-7; D uncertain. Trimming took off 6 bases at V and 2 bases at J, with 14 bases between the two ends. The CDR3 spans 14 residues. Germline V gives CDR1 SNHLY, CDR2 FYNNEI. Here the CDR3 reads CASSGNREAYEQYF. CDR3 bases: TGTGCCAGCAGCGGTAATAGAGAGGCCTACGAGCAGTACTTC.

The sample holds one count of this clone. This chain connects TRBV13 to TRBJ1-2; D gene unclear. Trimming shortened V by 5 bases and J by 5 bases, and 39 bases separated the two germline ends. Germline CDR1 is PRHDT and CDR2 is FYEKMQ (reference sequence). The CDR3 runs 22 residues. The DNA for the CDR3 is TGTGCCAGCAGCGGCCCGGGGAGGTATCTCGCATCCCTAATGGGGAAACCGTATGGCTACACCTTC. This codes for CASSGPGRYLASLMGKPYGYTF.

This chain uses TRBV28 with TRBJ2-3, with TRBD2 matching 8 bases. Germline V gene lookup returns CDR1 MDHEN and CDR2 SYDVKM. V dropped 8 bases and J dropped 4; count of bases not matched to a gene: 2. The length of the CDR3 is 12 residues. In DNA, the CDR3 is TGTGCCAGCTCGGGAGGGGCAGATACGCAGTATTTT. Residues: CASSGGADTQYF. Complete variable domain (other parts from reference TRBV28 and TRBJ2-3): DVKVTQSSRYLVKRTGEKVFLECVQDMDHENMFWYRQDPGLGLRLIYFSYDVKMKEKGDIPEGYSVSREKKERFSLILESASTNQTSMYLCASSGGADTQYFGPGTRLTVL.

This clone was picked up one time. This sequence joins TRBV6-1 and TRBJ1-1; D is undetermined. CDR3 length: 12 amino acids. Germline lookup yields CDR1 MNHNS and CDR2 SASEGT. V was clipped by 1 base and J by 12 bases, with 12 bases between them. The DNA for the CDR3 is TGTGCCAGCAGTGAAGATGGGAGGGTCACTTTCTTT. This gives the protein CASSEDGRVTFF.